This section outlines one T cell receptor (beta chain) sequence together with its context. The data were taken from a study of blood T cell repertoires in COVID-19. Study-level background: The United States, Italy and Spain were the sources of the acute and convalescent COVID-19 samples. Nucleic acid was either cDNA or gDNA, and it came from T cells, B-cell-depleted T cells, or PBMCs.

Those enrolled in Seattle joined during active infection and were followed longitudinally afterward. Authors' processing steps: It was from reference gene primer amplification that nucleated cell counts were estimated. TCRdb's copy holds only in-frame clones and misses some; the assay was immunoSEQ multiplex PCR. V and J calls and clone size are copied from that table; D and trimming were computed from the DNA. The sample records 350,000 to 450,000 clones, more than 75% being singletons. Trimming pared 3 bases from V and 3 bases from J, leaving 13 bases between. Germline CDR1 reads SGHRS; CDR2 reads YFSETQ. The CDR3 sequence is 14 residues long.

The rearrangement links TRBV5-1 to TRBJ2-7; D is undetermined. This clonotype originated in a woman aged 55-69 years with COVID-19, enrolled during active disease. Sequencing was done on a sample of peripheral blood. This chain's CDR3 is CASSSSERGYEQYF. CDR3 nucleotide sequence: TGCGCCAGCAGCTCCTCCGAGAGAGGCTACGAGCAGTACTTC. The full variable domain, in which reference TRBV5-1 and TRBJ2-7 provide the parts outside the CDR3, is KAGVTQTPRYLIKTRGQQVTLSCSPISGHRSVSWYQQTPGQGLQFLFEYFSETQRNKGNFPGRFSGRQFSNSRSEMNVSTLELGDSALYLCASSSSERGYEQYFGPGTRLTVT.